A single sample is the source of the 18 T cell receptor beta chains below, sequenced in a study of early T cells in non-severe SARS-CoV-2 infection. TCRdb passed the 5' RACE reads through MiXCR, listing each CDR3 protein once. The sample has some 70,000 distinct CDR3 sequences, roughly an eighth seen once. What was sequenced was whole blood. The receptors here all came from an adult who was a healthcare worker with PCR-confirmed SARS-CoV-2 infection or an uninfected control (not recorded which).

The gene calls are TRBV7-9 and TRBJ1-1; TRBD1 agrees at 7 bases. V trimming: 6 bases; J trimming: 3 bases; junction bases outside the gene matches: 4. CDR1 is SEHNR, CDR2 FQNEAQ, per germline (reference sequence). The CDR3 has 13 residues. The CDR3 DNA follows: TGTGCCAGCAGACCCCAGGGGGACACTGAAGCTTTCTTT. This gives the protein CASRPQGDTEAFF. Full variable domain (missing parts from reference TRBV7-9 and TRBJ1-1): DTGVSQNPRHKITKRGQNVTFRCDPISEHNRLYWYRQTLGQGPEFLTYFQNEAQLEKSRLLSDRFSAERPKGSFSTLEIQRTEQGDSAMYLCASRPQGDTEAFFGQGTRLTVV.

This clonotype was counted ten times or more. This sequence joins TRBV10-2 and TRBJ2-5; unclear D gene. Trimming took off 6 bases at V and 5 bases at J, with 7 bases between the two ends. The germline V gene encodes CDR1 WSHSY and CDR2 SAAADI. The CDR3 runs to 11 residues. The CDR3 loop is CASRSIETQYF. For the CDR3, the DNA is TGCGCCAGCAGGTCGATTGAGACCCAGTACTTC.

This clonotype was seen at least ten times. The J gene is TRBJ1-5, the V gene TRBV30; D not certain. The germline V gene has CDR1 GTSNPN and CDR2 SVGIG (reference sequence). There are 13 residues in the CDR3. V was trimmed by 2 bases and J by 6 bases, leaving 11 bases between them. CDR3 loop: CAWSLGQIQPQHF. The CDR3 DNA follows: TGTGCCTGGAGTTTAGGTCAGATTCAGCCCCAGCATTTT.

This clonotype was counted between two and nine times. This sequence joins TRBV4-1 and TRBJ1-6, with D hard to call. CDR1 is MGHRA, CDR2 YSYEKL, per germline. CDR3 length equals 13 residues. Trimming stripped 1 base from V and 8 bases from J, with 6 bases between. CDR3 in DNA: TGCGCCAGCAGCCAAGTGGCAGATTCACCCCTCCACTTT. Amino acid sequence: CASSQVADSPLHF.

This clonotype was seen many times. CDR3 coding DNA: TGTGCCAGCAGCCCCGGGACTAGTGGAGAGACCCAGTACTTC. It yields the protein CASSPGTSGETQYF. J is TRBJ2-5 and V is TRBV7-9; the match to TRBD2 covers 8 bases. Losses at the gene ends were 5 bases for V and 4 bases for J; bases not matched to a gene: 6. Germline V gives CDR1 SEHNR, CDR2 FQNEAQ (reference sequence). This CDR3 spans 14 amino acids.

The chain recombines TRBV28 with TRBJ1-6; D gene uncertain. With 7 bases removed from V and 3 bases from J, the gap between germline ends came to 7 bases. The CDR3 runs to 13 residues. Germline V CDR1 and CDR2: MDHEN, SYDVKM. This CDR3 is CASKGGYNSPLHF. The CDR3 DNA follows: TGTGCCAGCAAGGGAGGCTATAATTCACCCCTCCACTTT.

Many counts were recorded for this clonotype. DNA of the CDR3: TGTGCCAGCAGCCTACCACCAGGGACTAGCGGGAGTGAGCAGTTCTTC. Protein product: CASSLPPGTSGSEQFF. The chain employs TRBV7-9 and TRBJ2-1; 14 bases are a match to TRBD2. CDR1 SEHNR and CDR2 FQNEAQ come from the germline V gene (reference sequence). The CDR3 consists of 16 residues. The V segment lost 5 bases and the J segment 9 bases; nucleotides outside the gene matches: 9.

This clonotype was counted ten times or more. The chain links TRBV18 to TRBJ1-1; D gene ambiguous. CDR3 length: 13 amino acids. Germline CDR1 is KGHSH and CDR2 is LQKENI. The germline V and J ends were trimmed by 2 bases and 5 bases, with 9 bases remaining between them. CDR3 residues: CASSPRSRTEAFF. The CDR3 DNA reads as TGTGCCAGCTCACCAAGGAGCCGAACTGAAGCTTTCTTT.

This clonotype has a count of ten or more. The chain has TRBV29-1 and TRBJ2-5, with TRBD1 identical over 7 bases. This CDR3 region has 14 residues. J gave up 1 base and V 6 bases, and 8 bases lay outside the gene matches. Germline CDR1 SQVTM, CDR2 ANQGSEA. In DNA, the CDR3 is TGCAGCGTCATCAGACAGGGCGGCCAAGAGACCCAGTACTTC. It specifies CSVIRQGGQETQYF.

The chain couples TRBV5-1 to TRBJ1-2, with D uncertain. The CDR3 is made up of 14 amino acids. Per germline, CDR1 SGHRS and CDR2 YFSETQ. Trimming cost V 2 bases and J 4 bases, with 12 bases left between them. Here the CDR3 reads CASSLRQAGYGYTF. In DNA form, the CDR3 reads TGCGCCAGCAGCTTAAGACAAGCGGGCTATGGCTACACCTTC.

This chain joins TRBV6-5 and TRBJ2-1, with TRBD2 matching over 7 bases. The germline V gene encodes CDR1 MNHEY and CDR2 SVGAGI. V dropped 4 bases and J dropped 1; count of bases not matched to a gene: 10. This CDR3 is 17 amino acids long. CDR3: CASSSSGGSGSYNEQFF. CDR3 in DNA: TGTGCCAGCAGTTCTTCTGGCGGGAGCGGGTCCTACAATGAGCAGTTCTTC.

This clonotype was seen at least ten times. The genes are TRBV9 and TRBJ1-6; D might be TRBD1 (6 bases). The CDR3 is made up of 12 amino acids. Trimming removed 4 bases from V and 11 bases from J, with 10 bases in between. Germline values: CDR1 SGDLS, CDR2 YYNGEE. CDR3 in amino acids: CASSQQGAPLHF. The CDR3 region has the DNA TGTGCCAGCAGCCAACAGGGAGCACCCCTCCACTTT.

A note on this clonotype: The junction departs from germline at one end; a sequencing error may be responsible. The chain couples TRBV28 to TRBJ1-2; 8 positions agree with TRBD1. Germline V CDR1 and CDR2: MDHEN, SYDVKM. CDR3 length: 14 residues. Here the CDR3 DNA reads TGTGCCAGCAGTCCCCCTGAGACAGGGGTGTTATTCGCCTTC. Translating gives CASSPPETGVLFAF.

Comment on this clonotype: Possible read error: a much larger clone is one base away. The gene calls are TRBV7-9 and TRBJ1-1; D unresolved. Looked up from germline, CDR1 is SEHNR and CDR2 is FQNEAQ (reference sequence). CDR3 length equals 15 residues. V lost 5 bases, J lost 1 base, and 14 bases lay in between. CDR3 DNA: TGTGCCAGCAGCCCGGTGGTGCAGCCGAACACTGAAGCTTTCTTT. It encodes CASSPVVQPNTEAFF. Variable domain in full (rest from reference TRBV7-9 and TRBJ1-1): DTGVSQNPRHKITKRGQNVTFRCDPISEHNRLYWYRQTLGQGPEFLTYFQNEAQLEKSRLLSDRFSAERPKGSFSTLEIQRTEQGDSAMYLCASSPVVQPNTEAFFGQGTRLTVV.

This clonotype was recorded a few times. This chain links TRBV9 with TRBJ2-3; the D is unclear. Germline CDR1 SGDLS, CDR2 YYNGEE. The CDR3 covers 15 residues. Trimming stripped 5 bases from V and 2 bases from J, with 15 bases between. CDR3 region: CASSKDPRTTDTQYF. The CDR3 DNA reads as TGTGCCAGCAGTAAGGATCCCCGGACCACAGATACGCAGTATTTT.

This clonotype showed up many times. This chain's CDR3 is CAWGAGRPEAFF. The CDR3 bases are TGTGCCTGGGGGGCGGGGAGACCTGAAGCTTTCTTT. J is TRBJ1-1 and V is TRBV30; maybe TRBD1 (5 bases). CDR1 is GTSNPN, CDR2 SVGIG, per germline (reference sequence). The CDR3 totals 12 residues. The ends were cut back, 5 bases at V and 6 bases at J, with 13 bases in the middle.

This clonotype was found many times. The chain carries TRBV30 and TRBJ2-5; D might be TRBD1 or TRBD2, each matching 5 bases. Germline V gene sequence: CDR1 GTSNPN, CDR2 SVGIG (reference sequence). The V and J ends lost 2 bases and 2 bases respectively, with 12 bases between them. The CDR3 is 14 residues long. CDR3 DNA sequence: TGTGCCTGGAGTCGGCAGGGAGTACAAGAGACCCAGTACTTC. This encodes CAWSRQGVQETQYF.

With respect to this clonotype: A much larger clone lies one base from this, so it may be a read error. The J gene is TRBJ2-1, the V gene TRBV14; 9 bases align to TRBD2. CDR1 and CDR2 (germline): SGHDN, FVKESK. The CDR3 is 16 residues long. CDR3 sequence reads: CASSLPGGRAYNEKFF. CDR3 in DNA: TGTGCCAGCAGCCTCCCTGGCGGGAGGGCCTACAATGAGAAGTTCTTC.